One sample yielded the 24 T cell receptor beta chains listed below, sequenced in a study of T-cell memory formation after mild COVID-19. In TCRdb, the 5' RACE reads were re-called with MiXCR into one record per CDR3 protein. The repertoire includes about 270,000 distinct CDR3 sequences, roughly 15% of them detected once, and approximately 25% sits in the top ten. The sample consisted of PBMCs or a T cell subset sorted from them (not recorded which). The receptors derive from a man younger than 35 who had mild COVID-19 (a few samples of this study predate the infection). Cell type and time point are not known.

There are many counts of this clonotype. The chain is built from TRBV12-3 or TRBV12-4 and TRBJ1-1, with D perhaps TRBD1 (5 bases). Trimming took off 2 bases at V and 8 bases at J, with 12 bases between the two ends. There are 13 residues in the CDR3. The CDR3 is CASSLIREGEAFF. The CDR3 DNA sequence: TGTGCCAGCAGTTTAATCCGGGAGGGGGAAGCTTTCTTT.

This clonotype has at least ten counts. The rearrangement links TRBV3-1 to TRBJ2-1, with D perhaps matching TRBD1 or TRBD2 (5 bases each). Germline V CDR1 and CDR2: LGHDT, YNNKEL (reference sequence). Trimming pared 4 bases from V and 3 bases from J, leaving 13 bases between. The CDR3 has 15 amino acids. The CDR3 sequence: CASSRRDRGYNEQFF. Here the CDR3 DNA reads TGTGCCAGCAGCCGTCGGGACCGAGGCTACAATGAGCAGTTCTTC.

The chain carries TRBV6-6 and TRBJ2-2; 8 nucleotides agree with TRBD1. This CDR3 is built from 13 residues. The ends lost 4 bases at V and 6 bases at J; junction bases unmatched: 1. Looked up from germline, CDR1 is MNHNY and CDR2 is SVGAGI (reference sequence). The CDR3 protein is CASSSDRAGELFF. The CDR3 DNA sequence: TGTGCCAGCAGTTCGGACAGGGCCGGGGAGCTGTTTTTT.

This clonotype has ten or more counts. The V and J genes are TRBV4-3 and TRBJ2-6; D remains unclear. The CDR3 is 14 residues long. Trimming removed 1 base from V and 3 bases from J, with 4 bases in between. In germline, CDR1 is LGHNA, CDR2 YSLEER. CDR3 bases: TGCGCCAGCAGCCAAGGGGATGGGGCCAACGTCCTGACTTTC. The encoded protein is CASSQGDGANVLTF.

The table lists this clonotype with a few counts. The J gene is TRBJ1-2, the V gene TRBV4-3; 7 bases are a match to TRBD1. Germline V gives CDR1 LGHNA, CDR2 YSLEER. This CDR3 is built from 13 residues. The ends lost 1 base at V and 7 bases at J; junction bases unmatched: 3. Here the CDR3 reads CASSQGAGGGYTF. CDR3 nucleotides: TGCGCCAGCAGCCAAGGGGCAGGGGGTGGCTACACCTTC.

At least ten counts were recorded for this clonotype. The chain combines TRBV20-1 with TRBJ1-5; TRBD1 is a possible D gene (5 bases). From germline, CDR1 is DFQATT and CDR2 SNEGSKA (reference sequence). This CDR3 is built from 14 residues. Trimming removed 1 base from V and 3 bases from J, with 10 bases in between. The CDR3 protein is CSARVNGANQPQHF. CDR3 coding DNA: TGCAGTGCTAGAGTAAACGGGGCCAATCAGCCCCAGCATTTT.

The CDR3 here is CASTPQADSPLHF. The CDR3 coding sequence is TGTGCCAGCACCCCCCAGGCGGATTCACCCCTCCACTTT. The genes are TRBV7-2 and TRBJ1-6; no clear D gene. There are 13 residues in the CDR3. The V gene's germline CDR1 is SGHTA and CDR2 FQGNSA. Trimming took 7 bases from V and 8 from J, leaving 12 bases between them.

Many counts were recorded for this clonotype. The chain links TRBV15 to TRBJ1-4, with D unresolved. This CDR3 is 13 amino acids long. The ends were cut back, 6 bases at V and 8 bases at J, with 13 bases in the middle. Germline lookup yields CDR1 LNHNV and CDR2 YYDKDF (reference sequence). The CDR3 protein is CATSPRTGEKLFF. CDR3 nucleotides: TGTGCCACCAGTCCGAGGACGGGAGAAAAACTGTTTTTT.

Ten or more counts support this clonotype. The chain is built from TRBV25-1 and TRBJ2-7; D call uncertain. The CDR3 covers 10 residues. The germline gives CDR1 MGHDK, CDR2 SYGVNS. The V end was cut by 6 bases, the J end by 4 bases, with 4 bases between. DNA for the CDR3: TGTGCCAGCAGCGGTTACGAGCAGTACTTC. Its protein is CASSGYEQYF.

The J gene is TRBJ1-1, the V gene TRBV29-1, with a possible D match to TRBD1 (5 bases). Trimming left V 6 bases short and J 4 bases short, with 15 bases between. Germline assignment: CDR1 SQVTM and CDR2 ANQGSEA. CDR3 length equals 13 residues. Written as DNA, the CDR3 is TGCAGCGTGGCAAGGGGTGAGGGCACTGAAGCTTTCTTT. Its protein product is CSVARGEGTEAFF. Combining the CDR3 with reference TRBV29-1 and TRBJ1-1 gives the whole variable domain SAVISQKPSRDICQRGTSLTIQCQVDSQVTMMFWYRQQPGQSLTLIATANQGSEATYESGFVIDKFPISRPNLTFSTLTVSNMSPEDSSIYLCSVARGEGTEAFFGQGTRLTVV.

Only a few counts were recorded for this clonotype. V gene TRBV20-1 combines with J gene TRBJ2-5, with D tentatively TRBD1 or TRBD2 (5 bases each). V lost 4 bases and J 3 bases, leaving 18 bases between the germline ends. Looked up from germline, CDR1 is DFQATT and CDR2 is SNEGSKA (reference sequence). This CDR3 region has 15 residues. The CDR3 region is CSATTISGPKETQYF. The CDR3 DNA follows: TGCAGTGCTACCACGATTTCGGGACCGAAAGAGACCCAGTACTTC.

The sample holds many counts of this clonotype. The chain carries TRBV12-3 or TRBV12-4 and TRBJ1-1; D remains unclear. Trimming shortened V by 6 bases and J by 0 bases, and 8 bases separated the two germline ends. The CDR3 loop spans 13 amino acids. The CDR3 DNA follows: TGTGCCAGCAGCCGAAACATGAACACTGAAGCTTTCTTT. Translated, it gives CASSRNMNTEAFF.

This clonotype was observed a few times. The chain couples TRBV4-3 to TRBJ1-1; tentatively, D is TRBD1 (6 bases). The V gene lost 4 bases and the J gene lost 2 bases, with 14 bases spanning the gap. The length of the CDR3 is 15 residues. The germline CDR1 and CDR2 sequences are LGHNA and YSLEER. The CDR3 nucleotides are TGCGCCAGCAGCCCCCAAACAGGGCGTAACACTGAAGCTTTCTTT. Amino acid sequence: CASSPQTGRNTEAFF.

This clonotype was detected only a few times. The CDR3 loop is CASSPTSYEQYV. CDR3 DNA sequence: TGTGCCAGCAGCCCTACCTCCTACGAGCAGTACGTC. The chain joins TRBV14 to TRBJ2-7; no clear D gene. The CDR3 extends over 12 amino acids. Trimming took off 4 bases at V and 0 bases at J, with 4 bases between the two ends. Per germline, CDR1 SGHDN and CDR2 FVKESK.

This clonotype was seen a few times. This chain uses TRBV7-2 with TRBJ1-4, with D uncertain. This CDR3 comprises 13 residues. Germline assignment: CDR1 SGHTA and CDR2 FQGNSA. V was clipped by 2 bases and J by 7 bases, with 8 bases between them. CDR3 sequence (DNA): TGTGCCAGCAGCTTAAGCCGTCGTGAAAAACTGTTTTTT. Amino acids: CASSLSRREKLFF.

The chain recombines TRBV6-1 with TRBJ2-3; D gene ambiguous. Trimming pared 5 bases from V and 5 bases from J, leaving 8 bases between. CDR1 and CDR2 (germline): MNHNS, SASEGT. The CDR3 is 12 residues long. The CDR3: CASSHYRDTQYF. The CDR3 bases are TGTGCCAGCAGTCATTATAGAGATACGCAGTATTTT.

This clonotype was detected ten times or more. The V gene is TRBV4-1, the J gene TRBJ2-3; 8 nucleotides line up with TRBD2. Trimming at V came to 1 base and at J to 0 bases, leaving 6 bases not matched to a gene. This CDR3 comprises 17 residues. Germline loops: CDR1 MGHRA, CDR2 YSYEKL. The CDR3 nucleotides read TGCGCCAGCAGCCAAGGGGGATTAGCGGGGAGCACAGATACGCAGTATTTT. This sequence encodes CASSQGGLAGSTDTQYF.

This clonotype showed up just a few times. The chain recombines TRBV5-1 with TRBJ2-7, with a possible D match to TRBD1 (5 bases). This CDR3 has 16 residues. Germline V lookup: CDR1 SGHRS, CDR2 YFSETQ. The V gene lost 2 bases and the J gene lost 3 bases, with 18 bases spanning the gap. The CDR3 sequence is CASSFGPGAANYEQYV. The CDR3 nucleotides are TGCGCCAGCAGCTTTGGCCCTGGGGCGGCAAACTACGAGCAGTACGTC.

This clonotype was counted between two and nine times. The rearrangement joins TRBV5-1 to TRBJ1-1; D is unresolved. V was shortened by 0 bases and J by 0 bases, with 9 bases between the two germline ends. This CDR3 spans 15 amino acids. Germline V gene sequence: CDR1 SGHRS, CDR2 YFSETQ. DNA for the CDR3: TGCGCCAGCAGCTTGGAGGGCGGAATGAACACTGAAGCTTTCTTT. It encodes CASSLEGGMNTEAFF.

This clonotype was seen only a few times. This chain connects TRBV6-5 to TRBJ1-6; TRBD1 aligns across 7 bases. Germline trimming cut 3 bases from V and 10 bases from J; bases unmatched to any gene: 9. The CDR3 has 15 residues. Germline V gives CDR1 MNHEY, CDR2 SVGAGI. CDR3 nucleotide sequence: TGTGCCAGCAGTTATGGAGGGGGCGCATCCTCACCCCTCCACTTT. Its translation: CASSYGGGASSPLHF.

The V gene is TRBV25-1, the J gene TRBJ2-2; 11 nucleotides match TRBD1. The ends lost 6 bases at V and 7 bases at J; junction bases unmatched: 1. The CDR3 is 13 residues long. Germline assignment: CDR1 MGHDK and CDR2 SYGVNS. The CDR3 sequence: CASRDRGLGELFF. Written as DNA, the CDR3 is TGTGCCAGCAGGGACAGGGGGCTCGGGGAGCTGTTTTTT.

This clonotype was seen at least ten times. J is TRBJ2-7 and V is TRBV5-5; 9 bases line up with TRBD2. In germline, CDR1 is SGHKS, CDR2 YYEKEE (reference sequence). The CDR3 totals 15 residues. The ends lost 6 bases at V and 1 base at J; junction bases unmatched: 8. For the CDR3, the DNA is TGTGCCAGCACCCCGACTAGCGGTGCGTCCTACGAGCAGTACGTC. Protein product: CASTPTSGASYEQYV.

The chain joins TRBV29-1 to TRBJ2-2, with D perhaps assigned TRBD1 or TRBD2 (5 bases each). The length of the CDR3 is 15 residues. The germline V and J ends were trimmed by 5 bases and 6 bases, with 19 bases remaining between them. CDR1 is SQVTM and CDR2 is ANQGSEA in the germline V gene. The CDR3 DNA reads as TGCAGCGTTTTCGATGGGGGTGTCTACTCCGGGGAGCTGTTTTTT. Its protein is CSVFDGGVYSGELFF.

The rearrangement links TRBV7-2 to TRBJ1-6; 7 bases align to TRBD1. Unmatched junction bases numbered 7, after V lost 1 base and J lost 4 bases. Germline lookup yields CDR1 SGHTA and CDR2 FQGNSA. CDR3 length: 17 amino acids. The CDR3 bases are TGTGCCAGCAGCTTAGTTAGGGGGCAGGGTTATAATTCACCCCTCCACTTT. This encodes CASSLVRGQGYNSPLHF.